This T cell receptor (beta chain) was obtained from a study of T cells after yellow fever vaccination. As for the study in general: Low-cell-number fractions underwent preparation using SMART-Seq v4 Ultra Low Input. Findings and caveats of the study: On re-exposure, the response was weaker but peaked faster, at day 5 versus 15.

Remarks on this clonotype: Antigen specificity is unknown.

MiXCR, run by TCRdb on the 5' RACE reads, gives a single entry per CDR3 protein. The table has over 200,000 distinct CDR3 sequences, approximately 6.7% seen once. Here the sequenced sample was CD4+ T cells sorted from PBMCs, taken on the day of the yellow fever booster vaccination. This clonotype was sampled from a man aged 30 to 39 who received the YFV17D yellow fever vaccine.

As DNA, the CDR3 is TGTGCCAGCAGTACTCGTCGGACTAGCGCAAACAATGAGCAGTTCTTC. It yields the protein CASSTRRTSANNEQFF. The J gene is TRBJ2-1, the V gene TRBV12-3 or TRBV12-4; TRBD2 matches at 9 bases. The junction had 10 bases not matched to a gene; V was cut back by 5 bases and J by 5 bases. The CDR3 has 16 amino acids.